The 29 T cell receptor beta chains given below trace back to one sample, sequenced in a study of tumor-infiltrating lymphocytes in primary liver carcinoma. cDNA specific to TCR beta was made from approximately 500 ng of total RNA, with a constant-region primer employed for priming. Three nested multiplex PCR rounds of slightly modified ARM-PCR generated TCR beta libraries. The first two PCR rounds used TRBV1-TRBV30 forward primers with a C-beta reverse primer, 9 to 11 cycles each. MiXCR, run by TCRdb on the multiplex PCR reads, gives a single entry per CDR3 protein. The table has about 320,000 distinct CDR3 sequences, 65% seen once; the top ten hold approximately 9%. Germline DNA was extracted alongside blood RNA, which was obtained from unsorted whole blood. Material: peripheral blood. The receptors were gathered from a man aged 35 to 55 with primary liver carcinoma and hepatitis B virus infection.

Regarding this clonotype: The junction departs from the called germline gene at one end, perhaps through a read error. This rearrangement joins TRBV11-1 to TRBJ2-1, with no clear D. The CDR3 is 17 residues long. Germline V CDR1 and CDR2: SGHAT, FQDESV (reference sequence). The CDR3 here is CAGSLNRSTVGYNEQFF. In DNA form, the CDR3 reads TGTGCCGGCAGCTTAAACAGATCAACTGTAGGGTACAATGAGCAGTTTTTC.

This chain joins TRBV12-3 or TRBV12-4 and TRBJ2-7; 11 positions match TRBD2. The CDR3 extends over 14 amino acids. With V trimmed by 5 bases and J by 8 bases, 8 bases remained unmatched. The CDR3 loop is CASSQLAGARKQYF. The CDR3 coding sequence is TGTGCCAGCAGTCAACTAGCGGGAGCTCGCAAGCAGTACTTC.

In regard to this clonotype: This sequence may be a read error, since a much larger clone differs from it by one base. This rearrangement joins TRBV10-3 to TRBJ2-1; D remains unclear. This CDR3 contains 15 residues. Trimming removed 2 bases at V and 6 bases at J, with 14 bases between. Germline lookup yields CDR1 ENHRY and CDR2 SYGVKD. DNA for the CDR3: TGTGCCATCAGTGAGATCACAGCGCCCACCAATGAGCAGTTCTTC. The encoded protein is CAISEITAPTNEQFF.

J is TRBJ2-2 and V is TRBV12-3 or TRBV12-4; tentative D call: TRBD2 (5 bases). V was cut by 6 bases and J by 2 bases, with 10 bases left in between. The CDR3 length is 14 residues. This CDR3 reads CASRLGDNTGELFF. The CDR3 DNA is TGTGCCAGCAGACTGGGAGATAACACCGGGGAGCTGTTTTTT.

With respect to this clonotype: The final CDR3 position lacks the conserved phenylalanine or tryptophan, pointing to a likely read error. The chain uses TRBV7-9 and TRBJ2-3, with TRBD2 matching over 9 bases. Per the germline V gene, CDR1 is SEHNR and CDR2 is FQNEAQ (reference sequence). CDR3 size: 15 residues. The junction had 8 bases not matched to a gene; V was cut back by 3 bases and J by 7 bases. Here the CDR3 reads CASSLGSGRVNTQYL. The CDR3 region has the DNA TGTGCCAGCAGCTTGGGTAGCGGGAGAGTAAATACGCAGTATTTA.

This clonotype is a singleton in its sample. Being one base from a much bigger clone, this may be a read error. The chain's CDR3 is CGGTDMKETQYF. The DNA of the CDR3 is TGCGGCGGAACGGACATGAAAGAGACCCAGTACTTC. The rearrangement uses TRBV29-1 and TRBJ2-5; D is perhaps TRBD1 (5 bases). In germline, CDR1 is SQVTM, CDR2 ANQGSEA. The CDR3 has 12 amino acids.

As to this clonotype: One end of the junction is discordant with germline, which a read error may explain. The chain uses TRBV11-1 and TRBJ2-5; 9 nucleotides match TRBD1. In germline, CDR1 is SGHAT, CDR2 FQDESV (reference sequence). CDR3 size: 14 residues. The CDR3 loop reads CASSKGTGKETECF. The DNA of the CDR3 is TGTGCCAGCAGCAAAGGGACAGGGAAAGAGACCGAGTGCTTC.

For this clonotype: The germline gene is not matched at one end of the junction; a read error may be the cause. This chain joins TRBV5-5 and TRBJ2-5; D is uncertain. Germline values: CDR1 SGHKS, CDR2 YYEKEE (reference sequence). The CDR3 is 15 amino acids. The CDR3 loop reads CVSSLSVSIQETQYF. DNA of the CDR3: TGTGTCAGCAGCTTGAGCGTTAGCATTCAAGAGACCCAGTACTTC.

Comment on this clonotype: It may be a read error: a sequence one base away is much more abundant. The chain joins TRBV6-1 to TRBJ2-3; D is unclear. Per the germline V gene, CDR1 is MNHNS and CDR2 is SASEGT. The CDR3 has 15 residues. The CDR3 region is CTSIVHGFSTDTQYF. The CDR3 DNA is TGTACCAGCATAGTCCACGGATTTTCCACAGATACGCAGTATTTT.

This clonotype was picked up one time. The CDR3 end shows no conserved phenylalanine or tryptophan, and so a read error is likely. The rearrangement uses TRBV4-2 and TRBJ2-7, with D perhaps matching TRBD1 (5 bases). CDR1 is LGHNA, CDR2 YNFKEQ, per germline. Trimming removed 1 base from V and 2 bases from J, with 18 bases in between. CDR3 length: 17 residues. The CDR3 DNA sequence: TGTGCCAGCAGCCAAGGGCCCTTAGGGGCGAAGACCTACGAGCAGTACCTC. Protein product: CASSQGPLGAKTYEQYL.

As regards this clonotype: One junction end disagrees with the germline gene, perhaps due to a read error. The J gene is TRBJ1-6, the V gene TRBV5-4, with a possible D match to TRBD1 (5 bases). From germline, CDR1 is SGHNT and CDR2 YYREEE (reference sequence). The CDR3 totals 12 residues. CDR3 DNA sequence: TGTGTCAGCAGCTTGGACCAGGGCTCCCTCCACTTT. It specifies CVSSLDQGSLHF.

This clonotype was observed a single time. A read error may be the cause here, since a much bigger clone is one base away. This chain uses TRBV29-1 with TRBJ2-3; D not certain. CDR1 and CDR2 (germline): SQVTM, ANQGSEA. Deletions cut 7 bases from V and 2 bases from J, with 4 bases between. The CDR3 consists of 10 residues. DNA for the CDR3: TGCAGCGGATTCACAGATACGCAGTATTTT. Translating it yields CSGFTDTQYF.

This clonotype has ten or more counts. The J gene is TRBJ2-3, the V gene TRBV7-9; D unclear. The V and J ends lost 1 base and 6 bases respectively, with 5 bases between them. The germline CDR1 and CDR2 sequences are SEHNR and FQNEAQ (reference sequence). The CDR3 is 12 residues long. CDR3 sequence (DNA): TGTGCCAGCAGCTTAGGTCATGATACGCAGTATTTT. Translated: CASSLGHDTQYF. The variable domain in full, completed from reference TRBV7-9 and TRBJ2-3, reads DTGVSQNPRHKITKRGQNVTFRCDPISEHNRLYWYRQTLGQGPEFLTYFQNEAQLEKSRLLSDRFSAERPKGSFSTLEIQRTEQGDSAMYLCASSLGHDTQYFGPGTRLTVL.

V is TRBV6-5 and J is TRBJ2-5; D uncertain. Germline V gene data show CDR1 as MNHEY and CDR2 as SVGAGI. The CDR3 consists of 14 residues. In DNA, the CDR3 is TGTATCAGCAGTTGGAGCGTAAAACAAGAGACCCAGTACTTC. It encodes CISSWSVKQETQYF.

About this clonotype: The junction does not match germline at one end; this may be a read error. The chain employs TRBV11-1 and TRBJ2-3; D tentatively reads TRBD1 or TRBD2 (6 bases each). Per germline, CDR1 SGHAT and CDR2 FQDESV (reference sequence). The CDR3 totals 18 residues. In DNA, the CDR3 is TGTGCCAGCAAGGAGGGTACCTTGACGCAGGGGACCACAGATACACAGTATTTT. It translates to CASKEGTLTQGTTDTQYF.

As regards this clonotype: This CDR3 is missing its conserved last phenylalanine or tryptophan, likely due to a read error. The chain has TRBV11-1 and TRBJ2-3; D may be TRBD2 (5 bases). The CDR3 runs 15 residues. The germline gives CDR1 SGHAT, CDR2 FQDESV (reference sequence). DNA for the CDR3: TGCGCCAGCAGTTTACCGAGGGAGAGCACAGATACGCAGTATCTT. This gives the protein CASSLPRESTDTQYL.

Points on this clonotype: A much larger clonotype is one base distant, so this may be a read error. The genes are TRBV28 and TRBJ2-7, with D perhaps matching TRBD1 (5 bases). Germline assignment: CDR1 MDHEN and CDR2 SYDVKM. The CDR3 totals 13 residues. This CDR3 reads CTSSNRRDYEQYF. Written as DNA, the CDR3 is TGTACCAGCAGCAACAGGCGCGATTACGAGCAGTACTTC.

As regards this clonotype: A much larger clone sits a single nucleotide away, making a read error possible. The chain has TRBV6-2 or TRBV6-3 and TRBJ1-1; D remains ambiguous. The CDR3 consists of 12 residues. Trimming left V 0 bases short and J 5 bases short, with 4 bases between. CDR1 MNHEY and CDR2 SVGEGT come from the germline V gene. CDR3 bases: TGTGCCAGCAGTTACTCGAAGACTGAAGCTTTCTTT. It codes for CASSYSKTEAFF.

The CDR3 sequence is CASSFGVGYGYTF. Written as DNA, the CDR3 is TGTGCCAGCAGCTTCGGTGTAGGCTATGGCTACACCTTC. The rearrangement joins TRBV5-4 to TRBJ1-2; D remains unclear. The CDR3 has 13 residues. Germline V gene data show CDR1 as SGHNT and CDR2 as YYREEE (reference sequence). With 2 bases removed from V and 4 bases from J, the gap between germline ends came to 9 bases.

This clonotype was found many times. The chain couples TRBV6-1 to TRBJ1-5; D perhaps matches TRBD1 (5 bases). CDR1 and CDR2 from the germline V gene are MNHNS and SASEGT. The CDR3 runs 13 residues. V was clipped by 6 bases and J by 2 bases, with 8 bases between them. The CDR3 region is CASSGTGNQPQHF. The CDR3 coding sequence is TGTGCCAGCAGCGGGACGGGCAATCAGCCCCAGCATTTT.

This clonotype was detected only once. This sequence may be a read error, since a much larger clone differs from it by one base. It is likely a read error, because the conserved phenylalanine at the end of the CDR3 is missing. The chain joins TRBV6-2 or TRBV6-3 to TRBJ2-1; D call uncertain. Per the germline V gene, CDR1 is MNHEY and CDR2 is SVGEGT. Trimming removed 2 bases at V and 0 bases at J, with 5 bases between. The CDR3 spans 14 residues. The CDR3 here is CASSYSSSYNEQFL. CDR3 bases: TGTGCCAGCAGTTACAGCAGCTCCTACAATGAGCAGTTCCTC.

This clonotype was picked up a small number of times. V and J are TRBV5-4 and TRBJ2-1, with 7 bases identical to TRBD2. With 5 bases clipped from V and 1 base from J, the junction kept 9 bases outside the gene matches. The length of the CDR3 is 16 residues. Germline assignment: CDR1 SGHNT and CDR2 YYREEE (reference sequence). In DNA form, the CDR3 reads TGTGCCAGCAGGCTCTATGGGGGGGTGTCCTACAATGAGCAGTTCTTC. It specifies CASRLYGGVSYNEQFF. Using reference TRBV5-4 and TRBJ2-1 for the parts outside the CDR3, the full variable domain is ETGVTQSPTHLIKTRGQQVTLRCSSQSGHNTVSWYQQALGQGPQFIFQYYREEENGRGNFPPRFSGLQFPNYSSELNVNALELDDSALYLCASRLYGGVSYNEQFFGPGTRLTVL.

Regarding this clonotype: One base away lies a much larger clone, so this may be a sequencing read error. The chain has TRBV6-6 and TRBJ1-1, with D perhaps matching TRBD1 (5 bases). V lost 6 bases and J 3 bases, leaving 8 bases between the germline ends. The CDR3 is 12 amino acids. CDR1 and CDR2 from the germline V gene are MNHNY and SVGAGI (reference sequence). In DNA form, the CDR3 reads TGTGCCAGCAGGCGGGGCGACACTGAAGCTTTCTTT. This translates into CASRRGDTEAFF.

V usage is TRBV7-9 and J usage is TRBJ2-3; D is undetermined. V was trimmed by 5 bases and J by 5 bases, leaving 11 bases between them. The CDR3 consists of 13 residues. Germline-derived CDR1 and CDR2 are SEHNR and FQNEAQ (reference sequence). The CDR3 here is CASSPLPEDTQYF. The CDR3, as DNA: TGTGCCAGCAGCCCACTCCCCGAAGATACGCAGTATTTT.

V and J are TRBV2 and TRBJ2-1; no definite D call. Deletions cut 6 bases from V and 9 bases from J, with 12 bases between. CDR1 and CDR2 from the germline V gene are SNHLY and FYNNEI. CDR3 size: 12 residues. CDR3 coding DNA: TGTGCCAGCAGACGAACTCCGTTTGAGCAGTTCTTC. The encoded protein is CASRRTPFEQFF.

V usage is TRBV5-6 and J usage is TRBJ2-1; D possibly corresponds to TRBD2 (6 bases). The CDR3 totals 17 residues. Germline V gene lookup returns CDR1 SGHDT and CDR2 YYEEEE. The V end was cut by 0 bases, the J end by 12 bases, with 25 bases between. The CDR3 reads CASSLVVRSRRGYGQFF. CDR3 DNA: TGTGCCAGCAGCTTGGTAGTACGTAGCAGGAGGGGATATGGGCAGTTCTTC.

For this clonotype: Being one base from a much bigger clone, this may be a read error. The rearrangement links TRBV30 to TRBJ1-2; D uncertain. Germline assignment: CDR1 GTSNPN and CDR2 SVGIG (reference sequence). CDR3 length equals 11 residues. V was clipped by 5 bases and J by 9 bases, with 13 bases between them. CDR3 amino acids: CAWSGGYSYTF. The DNA for the CDR3 is TGTGCCTGGTCCGGAGGGTATAGCTACACCTTC. Drawing the rest from reference TRBV30 and TRBJ1-2, the complete variable domain is SQTIHQWPATLVQPVGSPLSLECTVEGTSNPNLYWYRQAAGRGLQLLFYSVGIGQISSEVPQNLSASRPQDRQFILSSKKLLLSDSGFYLCAWSGGYSYTFGSGTRLTVV.

Comments on this clonotype: The junction departs from germline at one end; a sequencing error may be responsible. The chain has TRBV11-2 and TRBJ1-2; maybe TRBD1 (6 bases). Per germline, CDR1 SGHAT and CDR2 FQNNGV. The CDR3 length is 13 residues. The CDR3 is CARSADRFNGYTF. CDR3 nucleotide sequence: TGTGCCAGAAGCGCAGACAGGTTTAATGGCTACACCTTT.

Turning to this clonotype: This may come from a read error, since a much larger clone is one base off. The chain uses TRBV7-9 and TRBJ1-1, with D perhaps TRBD1 (6 bases). The V end was cut by 1 base, the J end by 6 bases, with 18 bases between. Germline V lookup: CDR1 SEHNR, CDR2 FQNEAQ (reference sequence). The CDR3 is 16 residues long. CDR3 residues: CASSLEGRGRGAEAFF. DNA of the CDR3: TGTGCCAGCAGCTTAGAGGGCAGGGGACGTGGGGCTGAAGCTTTCTTT.